This passage covers 30 T cell receptor beta chains from one sample sequenced in a study of blood T cell repertoires in COVID-19. Measured with immunoSEQ multiplex PCR; TCRdb has only the in-frame clones, and not every one. The sample contains tens of thousands of clones, approximately 85% of which appear only once. Sequencing was done on a sample of peripheral blood. These receptors all stem from a man of 80 years or more with acute or convalescent COVID-19.

The J gene is TRBJ2-1, the V gene TRBV3-1 (or the pseudogene TRBV3-2); weak D call: TRBD2 (5 bases). The germline CDR1 and CDR2 sequences are LGHDT and YNNKEL (reference sequence). The V end was cut by 2 bases, the J end by 0 bases, with 11 bases between. CDR3 length: 16 residues. As DNA, the CDR3 is TGTGCCAGCAGCCAACGCGGGTGCTCCTCCTACAATGAGCAGTTCTTC. It encodes CASSQRGCSSYNEQFF.

The chain links TRBV28 to TRBJ1-5; 7 nucleotides line up with TRBD1. The V gene end was trimmed by 6 bases and the J gene end by 3 bases; junction bases not matched to a gene: 5. This CDR3 is built from 14 residues. Germline V gives CDR1 MDHEN, CDR2 SYDVKM. The CDR3 DNA sequence: TGTGCCAGCAGCACAGGGGAGGACAATCAGCCCCAGCATTTT. Translating it yields CASSTGEDNQPQHF.

This clone was observed a single time. V gene TRBV28 combines with J gene TRBJ1-2; 7 bases are a match to TRBD1. CDR3 length: 14 amino acids. V gave up 2 bases and J gave up 6 bases; unmatched junction bases: 6. Per germline, CDR1 MDHEN and CDR2 SYDVKM. Here the CDR3 reads CASSLGNRGDGYTF. The CDR3 nucleotides are TGTGCCAGCAGTTTAGGAAACAGGGGAGATGGCTACACCTTC.

The rearrangement joins TRBV5-1 to TRBJ1-2; no clear D. The V gene lost 0 bases and the J gene lost 2 bases, with 5 bases spanning the gap. CDR1 and CDR2 from the germline V gene are SGHRS and YFSETQ. The CDR3 consists of 13 residues. CDR3 sequence (DNA): TGCGCCAGCAGCTTGGGTCAGAACTATGGCTACACCTTC. It encodes CASSLGQNYGYTF.

This chain connects TRBV4-1 to TRBJ2-3, with TRBD2 identical over 12 bases. This CDR3 contains 17 residues. With 3 bases clipped from V and 0 bases from J, the junction kept 4 bases outside the gene matches. CDR1 and CDR2 from the germline V gene are MGHRA and YSYEKL. CDR3 coding DNA: TGCGCCAGCAGCCAGCCGGGACTAGCGGGTAGCACAGATACGCAGTATTTT. Its protein product is CASSQPGLAGSTDTQYF.

Concerning this clone itself: No DNA is shown, since the ends of the CDR3 on it are uncertain; the CDR3 is the one TCRdb lists. The rearrangement links TRBV5-1 to TRBJ2-1; no check of the table's D call, TRBD1, against the DNA was made. CDR1 SGHRS and CDR2 YFSETQ come from the germline V gene. The CDR3 adds up to 13 amino acids, both ends counted. This CDR3 is CASSWGLGAPWFF.

The chain has TRBV6-1 and TRBJ1-5; D is possibly TRBD1 (6 bases). The germline gives CDR1 MNHNS, CDR2 SASEGT. Trimming shortened V by 2 bases and J by 4 bases, and 15 bases separated the two germline ends. The CDR3 runs 16 residues. The CDR3 protein is CASSERLGGRNQPQHF. CDR3 in DNA: TGTGCCAGCAGTGAAAGGTTGGGGGGGCGGAATCAGCCCCAGCATTTT.

The chain employs TRBV28 and TRBJ2-5; D might be TRBD2 (6 bases). This CDR3 region has 14 residues. In germline, CDR1 is MDHEN, CDR2 SYDVKM. Trimming pared 7 bases from V and 5 bases from J, leaving 17 bases between. Here the CDR3 reads CASTTPGGAETQYF. The DNA of the CDR3 is TGTGCCAGCACCACCCCCGGCGGGGCTGAGACCCAGTACTTC.

The chain carries TRBV27 and TRBJ2-1; TRBD2 matches at 9 bases. The CDR3 is 13 amino acids. Germline V gene data show CDR1 as MNHEY and CDR2 as SMNVEV (reference sequence). After removal of 3 bases from V and 8 bases from J, the junction contained 2 bases not matched to a gene. The CDR3 protein is CASSFAGGDEQFF. DNA for the CDR3: TGTGCCAGCAGTTTTGCGGGGGGGGATGAGCAGTTCTTC.

The chain recombines TRBV5-1 with TRBJ2-3, with 9 bases identical to TRBD1. The CDR3 loop spans 15 amino acids. The V gene's germline CDR1 is SGHRS and CDR2 YFSETQ. Trimming cost V 4 bases and J 4 bases; bases outside gene matches: 7. CDR3 sequence: CASSPGQGGPDTQYF. The DNA for the CDR3 is TGCGCCAGCAGCCCGGGACAGGGAGGCCCAGATACGCAGTATTTT.

V gene TRBV5-5 combines with J gene TRBJ1-2, with D uncertain. The germline V and J ends were trimmed by 4 bases and 8 bases, with 18 bases remaining between them. The CDR3 spans 14 residues. Looked up from germline, CDR1 is SGHKS and CDR2 is YYEKEE (reference sequence). Here the CDR3 DNA reads TGTGCCAGCAGCAAGGAGGATCCCCCAGTCGGCTACACCTTC. Protein product: CASSKEDPPVGYTF.

This chain joins TRBV4-2 and TRBJ2-3, with a weak D call TRBD1 (6 bases). The V gene lost 1 base and the J gene lost 7 bases, with 6 bases spanning the gap. This CDR3 region has 12 residues. The germline CDR1 and CDR2 sequences are LGHNA and YNFKEQ. CDR3 bases: TGTGCCAGCAGCCAAGGGGACAATACGCAGTATTTT. It specifies CASSQGDNTQYF.

This clone was seen just once. The rearrangement links TRBV10-2 to TRBJ2-1; 10 bases align to TRBD2. The V segment lost 9 bases and the J segment 5 bases; nucleotides outside the gene matches: 7. The CDR3 is 14 residues long. From germline, CDR1 is WSHSY and CDR2 SAAADI. CDR3 coding DNA: TGCGCCAGTTTAGCGGGGGGCCTGAACAATGAGCAGTTCTTC. It codes for CASLAGGLNNEQFF.

V gene TRBV5-1 combines with J gene TRBJ1-1; TRBD1 matches 9 bases. With V trimmed by 2 bases and J by 3 bases, 8 bases remained unmatched. Germline V gene sequence: CDR1 SGHRS, CDR2 YFSETQ. The CDR3 extends over 16 amino acids. The DNA for the CDR3 is TGCGCCAGCAGCTTAAGGGGGACAGGGTTGGACACTGAAGCTTTCTTT. Translated, it gives CASSLRGTGLDTEAFF.

The chain carries TRBV19 and TRBJ1-4; no definite D call. CDR1 is LNHDA, CDR2 SQIVND, per germline (reference sequence). The CDR3 is made up of 12 amino acids. V shed 5 bases and J shed 8 bases, with 9 bases lying between them. DNA of the CDR3: TGTGCCAGTAGTCCTAGATGGGAAAAACTGTTTTTT. It translates to CASSPRWEKLFF.

This clone was seen only a few times. The rearrangement uses TRBV20-1 and TRBJ2-1, with TRBD2 as a possible D gene (7 bases). The CDR3 covers 15 residues. Between the trimmed V and J ends, which lost 3 bases and 0 bases, there was a span of 12 bases. Looked up from germline, CDR1 is DFQATT and CDR2 is SNEGSKA (reference sequence). The DNA of the CDR3 is TGCAGTGCTAGTAGGGGGGGTAGCTCCTACAATGAGCAGTTCTTC. Translation: CSASRGGSSYNEQFF.

This clone appeared a few times. V and J are TRBV28 and TRBJ2-7, with D perhaps TRBD1 (6 bases). The CDR3 is 16 amino acids. CDR1 is MDHEN, CDR2 SYDVKM, per germline. Trimming removed 3 bases from V and 5 bases from J, with 20 bases in between. The CDR3 region is CASSFEGQGQEDEQYF. The DNA for the CDR3 is TGTGCCAGCAGTTTCGAGGGGCAGGGGCAAGAGGACGAGCAGTACTTC. The variable domain in full, with the rest retrieved from reference TRBV28 and TRBJ2-7, is DVKVTQSSRYLVKRTGEKVFLECVQDMDHENMFWYRQDPGLGLRLIYFSYDVKMKEKGDIPEGYSVSREKKERFSLILESASTNQTSMYLCASSFEGQGQEDEQYFGPGTRLTVT.

The rearrangement links TRBV5-1 to TRBJ2-7; D unclear. This CDR3 comprises 14 residues. Trimming removed 2 bases at V and 0 bases at J, with 9 bases between. The germline V gene encodes CDR1 SGHRS and CDR2 YFSETQ. CDR3 nucleotides: TGCGCCAGCAGCTTCAGTACATTCTCCTACGAGCAGTACTTC. Its protein is CASSFSTFSYEQYF.

This chain uses TRBV11-3 with TRBJ2-1, with a weak D call TRBD2 (5 bases). CDR3 size: 16 residues. V shed 2 bases and J shed 0 bases, with 11 bases lying between them. Germline values: CDR1 SGHNT, CDR2 YENEEA. In DNA, the CDR3 is TGTGCCAGCAGCTTAACGGGGTTGGGCTCCTACAATGAGCAGTTCTTC. Its protein is CASSLTGLGSYNEQFF.

The V gene is TRBV11-2, the J gene TRBJ1-4, with a possible D match to TRBD1 (5 bases). This CDR3 has 17 amino acids. Trimming cost V 1 base and J 7 bases, with 19 bases left between them. Germline assignment: CDR1 SGHAT and CDR2 FQNNGV. As DNA, the CDR3 is TGTGCCAGCAGCTTAGGTGATCGGGCAGGGTCTGGTGAAAAACTGTTTTTT. Translated, it gives CASSLGDRAGSGEKLFF. The full variable domain, in which reference TRBV11-2 and TRBJ1-4 provide the parts outside the CDR3, is EAGVAQSPRYKIIEKRQSVAFWCNPISGHATLYWYQQILGQGPKLLIQFQNNGVVDDSQLPKDRFSAERLKGVDSTLKIQPAKLEDSAVYLCASSLGDRAGSGEKLFFGSGTQLSVL.

The chain carries TRBV2 and TRBJ2-4; TRBD2 matches at 13 bases. V lost 8 bases to trimming and J lost 8 bases; unmatched junction nucleotides: 24. The CDR3 has 20 amino acids. In germline, CDR1 is SNHLY, CDR2 FYNNEI. The CDR3 DNA reads TGTGCCAGCCTCCGGGGGATGCCCTCCGGGACTAGCGGGGCGGGTGACATTCAGTACTTC. It translates to CASLRGMPSGTSGAGDIQYF.

The J gene is TRBJ2-5, the V gene TRBV4-1; D may be TRBD2 (5 bases). The V end lost 2 bases, the J end lost 2 bases, and 12 bases lay between the germline ends. CDR1 is MGHRA, CDR2 YSYEKL, per germline. The CDR3 consists of 15 residues. The CDR3 DNA is TGCGCCAGCAGCCAAACTGGAGGTCCGCAAGAGACCCAGTACTTC. Amino acids: CASSQTGGPQETQYF.

The J gene is TRBJ2-7, the V gene TRBV4-3; 11 bases align to TRBD2. CDR1 is LGHNA and CDR2 is YSLEER in the germline V gene. V trimming: 4 bases; J trimming: 5 bases; junction bases outside the gene matches: 7. This CDR3 is 15 amino acids long. CDR3 DNA sequence: TGCGCCAGCAGCCTTAGCGGGAGGGACTGGGACGAGCAGTACTTC. It codes for CASSLSGRDWDEQYF.

The chain recombines TRBV19 with TRBJ1-6; 10 nucleotides agree with TRBD1. This CDR3 is 12 amino acids long. J was trimmed by 10 bases and V by 8 bases; bases with no gene match: 2. Per germline, CDR1 LNHDA and CDR2 SQIVND (reference sequence). The CDR3 DNA reads as TGTGCCAGTGGACAGGGGGACTCACCCCTCCACTTT. It is translated as CASGQGDSPLHF.

CDR3 sequence: CASSPLAGGPDYNEQFF. The CDR3 coding sequence is TGTGCCAGCAGCCCACTAGCGGGGGGGCCCGACTACAATGAGCAGTTCTTC. The chain has TRBV21-1 and TRBJ2-1; the table's D call, TRBD2, was not checked against the DNA. TRBV21-1 is assigned pseudogene status. The CDR3 has 17 amino acids.

This chain links TRBV15 with TRBJ2-7; D is perhaps TRBD2 (6 bases). This CDR3 has 16 residues. Germline V gene data show CDR1 as LNHNV and CDR2 as YYDKDF (reference sequence). Trimming shortened V by 2 bases and J by 5 bases, and 19 bases separated the two germline ends. The CDR3 loop reads CATSRSTAIGGDEQYF. In DNA form, the CDR3 reads TGTGCCACCAGCAGATCGACGGCAATCGGGGGAGACGAGCAGTACTTC.

This clone was counted between two and nine times. The chain links TRBV4-1 to TRBJ2-1; the match to TRBD2 covers 10 bases. The CDR3 extends over 16 amino acids. V lost 3 bases and J lost 8; bases outside the gene matches: 10. Germline V CDR1 and CDR2: MGHRA, YSYEKL. The CDR3 DNA sequence: TGCGCCAGCAGCCATGGGTCTAGCGGGAGTAATTATGAGCAGTTCTTC. It specifies CASSHGSSGSNYEQFF.

The gene calls are TRBV6-5 and TRBJ1-5; 8 nucleotides line up with TRBD1. The V and J ends lost 5 bases and 2 bases, in that order; junction bases with no gene match: 5. The germline V gene encodes CDR1 MNHEY and CDR2 SVGAGI. The CDR3 totals 15 residues. The CDR3 sequence is CASSPDRVGNQPQHF. CDR3 nucleotide sequence: TGTGCCAGCAGTCCGGACAGGGTGGGCAATCAGCCCCAGCATTTT.

The chain has TRBV5-4 and TRBJ2-2; maybe TRBD1 (6 bases). The CDR3 totals 15 residues. Germline lookup yields CDR1 SGHNT and CDR2 YYREEE (reference sequence). Trimming removed 2 bases at V and 5 bases at J, with 13 bases between. The CDR3, as DNA: TGTGCCAGCAGCTTTGGGGGCAGGGGAACCGGGGAGCTGTTTTTT. Amino acids: CASSFGGRGTGELFF. Supplemented by reference TRBV5-4 and TRBJ2-2, the full variable domain reads ETGVTQSPTHLIKTRGQQVTLRCSSQSGHNTVSWYQQALGQGPQFIFQYYREEENGRGNFPPRFSGLQFPNYSSELNVNALELDDSALYLCASSFGGRGTGELFFGEGSRLTVL.

The V and J genes are TRBV7-2 and TRBJ1-5; 9 bases line up with TRBD1. Germline V lookup: CDR1 SGHTA, CDR2 FQGNSA. Unmatched junction bases numbered 3, after V lost 6 bases and J lost 0 bases. This CDR3 contains 15 residues. This chain's CDR3 is CASRDRGGSNQPQHF. The CDR3 DNA follows: TGTGCCAGCAGGGACAGGGGAGGTAGCAATCAGCCCCAGCATTTT.